The 27 T cell receptor beta chains below come from one sample, sequenced in a study of OX40 agonist ivuxolimab in advanced cancers. TCRdb keeps only in-frame clones here, not all; method: immunoSEQ multiplex PCR. The sample yields some 30,000 clones, just under 90% seen once. Sequencing was performed on CD4+ or CD8+ T cells sorted from blood, taken in a trial of the OX40 agonist ivuxolimab. The receptors shown here come from an adult with an advanced solid tumor such as melanoma, head and neck, liver or kidney cancer.

The gene calls are TRBV6-5 and TRBJ1-5; D uncertain. Looked up from germline, CDR1 is MNHEY and CDR2 is SVGAGI. V dropped 5 bases and J dropped 6 bases, with 8 bases sitting between them. There are 12 residues in the CDR3. The CDR3 protein is CASSQPGQPQHF. The CDR3 nucleotides are TGTGCCAGCAGTCAGCCGGGTCAGCCCCAGCATTTT.

The chain combines TRBV11-3 with TRBJ2-7; a possible D gene is TRBD2 (7 bases). Germline-derived CDR1 and CDR2 are SGHNT and YENEEA. Deletions cut 5 bases from V and 0 bases from J, with 14 bases between. The length of the CDR3 is 15 residues. The CDR3 here is CASSPSGGLSYEQYF. In nucleotides, the CDR3 is TGTGCCAGCAGCCCATCGGGGGGCCTCTCCTACGAGCAGTACTTC.

This chain uses TRBV27 with TRBJ1-5; D possibly corresponds to TRBD1 (5 bases). Germline assignment: CDR1 MNHEY and CDR2 SMNVEV (reference sequence). V was trimmed by 3 bases and J by 4 bases, leaving 7 bases between them. CDR3 length equals 13 residues. The CDR3 bases are TGTGCCAGCAGTTTCAGGGTGAATCAGCCCCAGCATTTT. This translates into CASSFRVNQPQHF.

This clone has just one count. The CDR3: CASSNPDSSYNSPLHF. In DNA, the CDR3 is TGTGCCAGCAGCAATCCTGACAGCTCCTATAATTCACCCCTCCACTTT. This chain joins TRBV28 and TRBJ1-6; D possibly corresponds to TRBD1 (5 bases). This CDR3 spans 16 amino acids. V shed 6 bases and J shed 0 bases, with 12 bases lying between them. CDR1 and CDR2 (germline): MDHEN, SYDVKM.

The chain joins TRBV27 to TRBJ1-3; D possibly corresponds to TRBD1 (6 bases). The V and J ends lost 5 bases and 0 bases respectively, with 17 bases between them. Germline lookup yields CDR1 MNHEY and CDR2 SMNVEV (reference sequence). This CDR3 comprises 17 residues. The CDR3 nucleotides are TGTGCCAGCAGTCCAACACAGGGCCGATCCTCTGGAAACACCATATATTTT. It translates to CASSPTQGRSSGNTIYF.

This clone was seen more than once but under ten times. The V and J genes are TRBV27 and TRBJ2-7; no reliable D call. The V end lost 5 bases, the J end lost 5 bases, and 16 bases lay between the germline ends. Germline V lookup: CDR1 MNHEY, CDR2 SMNVEV (reference sequence). The CDR3 has 14 residues. Here the CDR3 reads CASSRSTGPNEQYF. DNA of the CDR3: TGTGCCAGCAGTCGATCTACCGGGCCCAACGAGCAGTACTTC.

V is TRBV7-9 and J is TRBJ2-1; D gene uncertain. V shed 4 bases and J shed 8 bases, with 9 bases lying between them. The CDR3 is made up of 12 amino acids. The germline V gene has CDR1 SEHNR and CDR2 FQNEAQ (reference sequence). DNA of the CDR3: TGTGCCAGCAGCTACCTCCCGGATGAGCAGTTCTTC. Residues: CASSYLPDEQFF.

The CDR3 sequence is CASSLYSGQPEAFF. CDR3 sequence (DNA): TGTGCCAGCAGCTTATACTCCGGACAGCCTGAAGCTTTCTTT. V is TRBV13 and J is TRBJ1-1, with D perhaps TRBD1 (6 bases). The germline V gene encodes CDR1 PRHDT and CDR2 FYEKMQ (reference sequence). This CDR3 contains 14 residues. V dropped 2 bases and J dropped 6 bases, with 13 bases sitting between them.

The gene calls are TRBV2 and TRBJ2-5; 11 positions agree with TRBD2. CDR3 length: 15 residues. CDR1 is SNHLY, CDR2 FYNNEI, per germline. The J segment lost 4 bases and the V segment lost 1 base, leaving 2 bases of the junction unmatched. The CDR3 is CASSEVLAGGETQYF. In DNA form, the CDR3 reads TGTGCCAGCAGTGAAGTTCTAGCGGGAGGAGAGACCCAGTACTTC.

The chain carries TRBV11-2 and TRBJ2-1; TRBD2 matches 9 bases. This CDR3 comprises 16 residues. Germline CDR1 reads SGHAT; CDR2 reads FQNNGV. The V and J ends lost 1 base and 2 bases, in that order; junction bases with no gene match: 3. CDR3 region: CASSLAPSGAYNEQFF. DNA of the CDR3: TGTGCCAGCAGCTTAGCCCCTAGCGGGGCCTACAATGAGCAGTTCTTC.

V usage is TRBV29-1 and J usage is TRBJ2-3; 7 nucleotides align to TRBD2. The length of the CDR3 is 18 residues. From germline, CDR1 is SQVTM and CDR2 ANQGSEA. The V and J ends lost 1 base and 1 base, in that order; junction bases with no gene match: 14. The CDR3: CSVEGSALGLTGTDTQYF. The CDR3 DNA sequence: TGCAGCGTTGAAGGGTCAGCCCTGGGACTAACGGGCACAGATACGCAGTATTTT.

V usage is TRBV9 and J usage is TRBJ2-7; no clear D. Deletions cut 4 bases from V and 3 bases from J, with 11 bases between. The germline CDR1 and CDR2 sequences are SGDLS and YYNGEE. The CDR3 runs to 13 residues. CDR3 nucleotide sequence: TGTGCCAGCAGCCCCACCTCCAACTACGAGCAGTACTTC. Protein: CASSPTSNYEQYF.

V is TRBV27 and J is TRBJ2-4; 7 bases match TRBD1. Germline-derived CDR1 and CDR2 are MNHEY and SMNVEV (reference sequence). V gave up 2 bases and J gave up 8 bases; unmatched junction bases: 9. The CDR3 runs to 15 residues. The CDR3 is CASSLEAGGSDIQYF. CDR3 in DNA: TGTGCCAGCAGTTTAGAAGCAGGGGGATCGGACATTCAGTACTTC.

V usage is TRBV10-3 and J usage is TRBJ1-2; 9 nucleotides agree with TRBD1. This CDR3 region has 14 residues. V shed 8 bases, J shed 8 bases, and the junction held 12 bases outside the gene matches. The V gene's germline CDR1 is ENHRY and CDR2 SYGVKD. The CDR3 DNA reads as TGTGCCATCTTTCCGCCCGGGACAGGGAGAGGCTACACCTTC. This translates into CAIFPPGTGRGYTF.

V usage is TRBV7-3 and J usage is TRBJ1-2, with 7 positions matching TRBD1. The CDR3 sequence is 15 residues long. V lost 5 bases to trimming and J lost 3 bases; unmatched junction nucleotides: 9. Germline V gene sequence: CDR1 SGHTA, CDR2 FQGTGA. The DNA of the CDR3 is TGTGCCAGCAGCCCGACAGGGCTTCTTGACTATGGCTACACCTTC. It codes for CASSPTGLLDYGYTF. Full variable domain (rest looked up from reference TRBV7-3 and TRBJ1-2): GAGVSQTPSNKVTEKGKYVELRCDPISGHTALYWYRQSLGQGPEFLIYFQGTGAADDSGLPNDRFFAVRPEGSVSTLKIQRTERGDSAVYLCASSPTGLLDYGYTFGSGTRLTVV.

The V call is TRBV14, the J call TRBJ1-2, with 7 positions matching TRBD1. The CDR3 is 17 amino acids. V trimming: 2 bases; J trimming: 5 bases; junction bases outside the gene matches: 14. Per germline, CDR1 SGHDN and CDR2 FVKESK. The CDR3 nucleotides read TGTGCCAGCAGCCAAAGACTAAGCCCCGGGACAGTATATGGCTACACCTTC. Its translation is CASSQRLSPGTVYGYTF. Full variable domain (remainder filled in from reference TRBV14 and TRBJ1-2): EAGVTQFPSHSVIEKGQTVTLRCDPISGHDNLYWYRRVMGKEIKFLLHFVKESKQDESGMPNNRFLAERTGGTYSTLKVQPAELEDSGVYFCASSQRLSPGTVYGYTFGSGTRLTVV.

The chain links TRBV9 to TRBJ1-2, with D perhaps TRBD1 (5 bases). The V end was cut by 4 bases, the J end by 6 bases, with 13 bases between. The CDR3 length is 13 residues. Germline V gives CDR1 SGDLS, CDR2 YYNGEE. The CDR3 loop reads CASSWEDTDGYTF. The CDR3 bases are TGTGCCAGCAGCTGGGAGGACACAGATGGCTACACCTTC.

This clone was detected only once. The chain employs TRBV7-3 and TRBJ2-1, with 13 bases lining up with TRBD2. V was clipped by 5 bases and J by 5 bases; unmatched bases: 6. The CDR3 length is 16 residues. Germline CDR1 SGHTA, CDR2 FQGTGA. CDR3 in DNA: TGTGCCAGCAGCCCGACTAGCGGGGGGTTACACAATGAGCAGTTCTTC. This codes for CASSPTSGGLHNEQFF.

The chain carries TRBV6-6 and TRBJ2-4; the D gene is possibly TRBD1 (5 bases). The CDR3 sequence is 14 residues long. With 2 bases removed from V and 4 bases from J, the gap between germline ends came to 9 bases. The germline gives CDR1 MNHNY, CDR2 SVGAGI (reference sequence). DNA for the CDR3: TGTGCCAGCAGTTACGGGGCGGAGAAAAACATTCAGTACTTC. Its translation: CASSYGAEKNIQYF.

The V and J genes are TRBV15 and TRBJ2-2, with D hard to call. This CDR3 region has 13 residues. The germline gives CDR1 LNHNV, CDR2 YYDKDF (reference sequence). Between the trimmed V and J ends, which lost 1 base and 6 bases, there was a span of 6 bases. In DNA form, the CDR3 reads TGTGCCACCAGCAGAGTCTCCGCCGGGGAGCTGTTTTTT. Its protein is CATSRVSAGELFF.

The chain couples TRBV19 to TRBJ2-5; the D gene is possibly TRBD1 (5 bases). V was clipped by 0 bases and J by 5 bases, with 25 bases between them. Per the germline V gene, CDR1 is LNHDA and CDR2 is SQIVND (reference sequence). The length of the CDR3 is 19 residues. CDR3 in amino acids: CASSIDLMSDRAERETQYF. The CDR3 DNA is TGTGCCAGTAGTATAGATCTTATGAGCGACAGAGCCGAAAGGGAGACCCAGTACTTC.

V is TRBV11-2 and J is TRBJ2-7; D is uncertain. The CDR3 consists of 13 residues. V dropped 5 bases and J dropped 3 bases, with 11 bases sitting between them. Germline lookup yields CDR1 SGHAT and CDR2 FQNNGV. The DNA for the CDR3 is TGTGCCAGCAGCCCCCCACTCGACTACGAGCAGTACTTC. It translates to CASSPPLDYEQYF.

This clone was detected only once. The chain joins TRBV5-6 to TRBJ2-6; 8 nucleotides line up with TRBD1. Germline loops: CDR1 SGHDT, CDR2 YYEEEE. Trimming at V came to 4 bases and at J to 0 bases, leaving 6 bases not matched to a gene. The CDR3 consists of 17 residues. CDR3 region: CASSEGQVPSGANVLTF. CDR3 bases: TGTGCCAGCAGCGAGGGACAGGTTCCCTCTGGGGCCAACGTCCTGACTTTC.

This sequence joins TRBV28 and TRBJ2-7; D is ambiguous. The germline V and J ends were trimmed by 8 bases and 0 bases, with 11 bases remaining between them. This CDR3 has 13 residues. The germline V gene has CDR1 MDHEN and CDR2 SYDVKM. CDR3 residues: CASLSTISYEQYF. In DNA, the CDR3 is TGTGCCAGCTTGTCGACAATCTCCTACGAGCAGTACTTC.

The CDR3 region is CAISENGDNYGYTF. In DNA, the CDR3 is TGTGCCATCAGTGAGAACGGGGATAACTATGGCTACACCTTC. The chain employs TRBV10-3 and TRBJ1-2; D is uncertain. The V gene lost 2 bases and the J gene lost 1 base, with 8 bases spanning the gap. The CDR3 has 14 amino acids. Germline V gene data show CDR1 as ENHRY and CDR2 as SYGVKD.

This chain uses TRBV4-2 with TRBJ1-4; D perhaps matches TRBD1 (6 bases). V shed 3 bases and J shed 4 bases, with 12 bases lying between them. CDR1 is LGHNA and CDR2 is YNFKEQ in the germline V gene. The length of the CDR3 is 15 residues. The chain's CDR3 is CASSHFSDSNEKLFF. Here the CDR3 DNA reads TGTGCCAGCAGCCACTTCTCGGACAGTAATGAAAAACTGTTTTTT.

The chain employs TRBV4-1 and TRBJ2-7; the match to TRBD1 covers 7 bases. With V trimmed by 4 bases and J by 1 base, 7 bases remained unmatched. The germline CDR1 and CDR2 sequences are MGHRA and YSYEKL. The CDR3 is 15 amino acids. CDR3 sequence reads: CASSLRTGWSYEQYF. The CDR3 DNA reads as TGCGCCAGCAGCCTACGGACAGGTTGGTCCTACGAGCAGTACTTC.